Given below is one T cell receptor (beta chain) in context. This clonotype was seen at least ten times. The antigen it binds to is not known. Per-nucleotide qualities are absent, and no much larger clonotype sits a single base away. This sample was taken from a study of neurological immune-mediated disorders (dated by TCRdb to the late 2010s). Notes on the research overall: Using UMI-based sequencing, the study compared peripheral blood TCR-beta repertoires from patients with HTLV-I-associated myelopathy (HAM/TSP), patients with multiple sclerosis, and healthy controls. The roughly 110 TCR-beta libraries included longitudinal samples, technical triplicates and paired sorted CD4+ and CD8+ T-cell subsets alongside PBMC samples. Longitudinal HAM/TSP and healthy donors had 3 time-points each (about 3-45 month intervals). The cohort included 60 to 70 subjects: approximately 14 with HAM/TSP, about 35 with multiple sclerosis, and approximately 20 healthy controls.

Reading the label with the study, this specimen's time point is: longitudinal time-point 2. For unsorted PBMC libraries, 2 million PBMCs were used after storage in RNAlater at -80 degrees C until RNA extraction. Peripheral blood was subjected to Ficoll-Hypaque density gradient centrifugation to isolate PBMCs, which were then cryopreserved in liquid nitrogen. To synthesize cDNA, template-switch 5'RACE was performed with a primer carrying a 10-nucleotide random unique molecular identifier so that each TCR transcript was tagged. Each sequencing run produced over 160 million TCR-beta sequences covering 15-18 subjects. The RNeasy kit was used to extract total RNA. Using the KAPA Real-time Library Amplification kit, TCR-beta VDJ regions were amplified with primers for the TCR constant region and the 5'RACE anchor. A first PCR added sample indexes and Illumina adaptors, after which a second PCR increased the library yield. After purification with Ampure beads, the TCR product of roughly 650 bp was size-selected on a 2% E-gel SizeSelection system. Library quality was checked on a Bioanalyzer, concentration was measured with Qubit, and libraries were quantified with the Kapa Library Quantification kit before pooling. Libraries were sequenced paired-end 2 x 150 bp on an Illumina HiSeq 2500. To increase sequence diversity, about 25-31% phiX was spiked into each library pool. The authors processed their data as follows. The UMI-based MiGEC pipeline processed quality-filtered reads and removed over 80% of raw TCR sequences during error correction. VDJ genes were aligned to IMGT germline references, and each clonotype was defined by a unique CDR3 amino acid sequence together with V-J genes. Clonal expansion, Shannon diversity, and CDR3 relatedness (CalcPairwiseDistances, ClusterSamples) were evaluated with VDJtools, and phylogenetic trees were built with CLCbio workbench. Using coefficient-of-variation modelling across technical triplicates, the study counted a clone as expanded if it had at least 8 unique UMIs. TCRdb reran the public reads through fastp at Q25 and MiXCR, keeping productive beta chains. Here each entry gathers all rows of one CDR3 protein and keeps the most common genes and DNA. The V and J calls here are based on TCRdb, not the publication. For this sample there are about 90,000 distinct CDR3 sequences; approximately 13% appear just once. Of the sample, approximately 5% is held by the ten largest clones.

The junction shows trimming of 0 bases on V and 5 bases on J, and the gene matches do not reach 5 bases of it. The germline V gene provides CDR1 SGHRS and CDR2 YFSETQ. From the cysteine through the phenylalanine, the CDR3 covers 16 amino acids. Only the CDR3 DNA stays, 48 bases, in frame from base 1. Overall results and qualifications from the work: TCR clonal expansion was highest in HAM/TSP patients and lowest in MS patients, with MS patients falling below even healthy controls. Expanded clones from different subjects shared no identical CDR3 amino acid sequences, which suggests that TCR-beta repertoires were private in all groups.

The clonotype comes from a female donor with HTLV-1-associated myelopathy (HAM/TSP). The sequenced sample was PBMCs. Recombination joined TRBV5-1 with TRBJ1-4, and TRBD1 aligns with 9 junction nucleotides. The CDR3 protein is CASSLDVQGANEKLFF. The DNA reads TGCGCCAGCAGCTTGGACGTACAGGGGGCGAATGAAAAACTGTTTTTT.